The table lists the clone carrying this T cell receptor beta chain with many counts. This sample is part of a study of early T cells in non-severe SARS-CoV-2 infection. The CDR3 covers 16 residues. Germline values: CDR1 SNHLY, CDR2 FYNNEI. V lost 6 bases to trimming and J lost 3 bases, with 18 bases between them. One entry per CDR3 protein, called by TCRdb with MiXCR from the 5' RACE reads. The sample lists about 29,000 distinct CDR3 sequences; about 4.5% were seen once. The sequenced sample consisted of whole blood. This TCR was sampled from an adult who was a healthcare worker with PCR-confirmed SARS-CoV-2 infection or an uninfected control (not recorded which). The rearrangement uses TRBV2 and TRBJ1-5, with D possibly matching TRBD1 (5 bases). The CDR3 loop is CASSPFGGETNQPQHF. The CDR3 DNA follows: TGTGCCAGCAGCCCTTTTGGGGGGGAGACCAATCAGCCCCAGCATTTT.